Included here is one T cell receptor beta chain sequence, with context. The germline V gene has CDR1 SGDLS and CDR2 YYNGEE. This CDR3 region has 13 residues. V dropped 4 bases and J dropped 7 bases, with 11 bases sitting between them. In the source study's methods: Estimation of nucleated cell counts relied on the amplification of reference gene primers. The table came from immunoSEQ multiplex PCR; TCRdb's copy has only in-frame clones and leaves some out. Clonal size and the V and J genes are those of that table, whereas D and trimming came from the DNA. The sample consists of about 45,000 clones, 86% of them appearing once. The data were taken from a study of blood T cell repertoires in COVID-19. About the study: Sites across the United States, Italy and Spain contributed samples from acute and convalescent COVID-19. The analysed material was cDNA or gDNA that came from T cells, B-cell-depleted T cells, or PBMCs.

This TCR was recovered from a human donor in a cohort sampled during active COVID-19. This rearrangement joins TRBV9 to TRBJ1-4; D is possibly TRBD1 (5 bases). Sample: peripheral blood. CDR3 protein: CASSLTGGEKLFF. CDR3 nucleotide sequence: TGTGCCAGCAGCCTTACGGGGGGTGAAAAACTGTTTTTT.